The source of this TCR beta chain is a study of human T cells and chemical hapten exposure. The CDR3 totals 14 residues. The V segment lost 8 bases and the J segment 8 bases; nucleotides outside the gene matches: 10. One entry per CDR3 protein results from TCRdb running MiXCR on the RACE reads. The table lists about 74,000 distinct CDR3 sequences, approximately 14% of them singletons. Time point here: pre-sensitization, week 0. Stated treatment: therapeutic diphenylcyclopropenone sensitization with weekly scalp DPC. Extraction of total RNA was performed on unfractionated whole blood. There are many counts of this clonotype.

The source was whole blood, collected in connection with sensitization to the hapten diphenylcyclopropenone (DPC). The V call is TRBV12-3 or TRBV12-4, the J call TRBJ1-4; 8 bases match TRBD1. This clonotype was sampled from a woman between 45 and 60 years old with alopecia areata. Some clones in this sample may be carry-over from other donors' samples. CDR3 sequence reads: CASGRTGSAEKLFF. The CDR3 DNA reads TGTGCCAGCGGGAGGACAGGGTCGGCGGAAAAACTGTTTTTT.